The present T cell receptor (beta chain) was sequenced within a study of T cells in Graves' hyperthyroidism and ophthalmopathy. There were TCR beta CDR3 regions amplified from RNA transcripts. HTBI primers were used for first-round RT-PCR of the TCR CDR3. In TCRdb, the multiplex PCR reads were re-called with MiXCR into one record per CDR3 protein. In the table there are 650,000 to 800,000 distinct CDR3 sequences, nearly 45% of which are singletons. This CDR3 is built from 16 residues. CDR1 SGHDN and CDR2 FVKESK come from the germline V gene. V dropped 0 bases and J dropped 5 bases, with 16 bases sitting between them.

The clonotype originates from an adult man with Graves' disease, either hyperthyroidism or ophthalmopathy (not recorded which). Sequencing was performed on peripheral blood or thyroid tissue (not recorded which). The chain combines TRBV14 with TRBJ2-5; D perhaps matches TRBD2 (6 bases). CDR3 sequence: CASSQEGGLASETQYF. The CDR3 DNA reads TGTGCCAGCAGCCAAGAGGGCGGGCTAGCGAGCGAGACCCAGTACTTC.